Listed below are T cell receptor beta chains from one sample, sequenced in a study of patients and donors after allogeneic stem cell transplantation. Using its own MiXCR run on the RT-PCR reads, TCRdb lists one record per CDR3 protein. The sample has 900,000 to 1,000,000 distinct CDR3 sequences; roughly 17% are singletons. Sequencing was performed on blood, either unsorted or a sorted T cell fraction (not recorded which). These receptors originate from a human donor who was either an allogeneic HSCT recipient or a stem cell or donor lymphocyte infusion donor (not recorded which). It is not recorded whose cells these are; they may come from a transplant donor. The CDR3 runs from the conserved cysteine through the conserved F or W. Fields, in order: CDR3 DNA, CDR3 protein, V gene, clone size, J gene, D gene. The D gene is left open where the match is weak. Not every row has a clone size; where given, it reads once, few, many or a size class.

cdr3_nt: TGTGCCAGCACCAGTCGGGGTGGCACAGATACGCAGTATTTT
cdr3_aa: CASTSRGGTDTQYF
v_call: TRBV7-2
clone_size: NA
j_call: TRBJ2-3
d_call: NA

cdr3_nt: TGTGCCAGCAGCTCCCATAGCGGGAGGATCCCCGGGGGGCAGTACTTC
cdr3_aa: CASSSHSGRIPGGQYF
v_call: TRBV5-5
clone_size: NA
j_call: TRBJ2-7
d_call: TRBD2

cdr3_nt: TGCAGCGTCGCGGGGACGGGAAGCACAGATACGCAGTATTTT
cdr3_aa: CSVAGTGSTDTQYF
v_call: TRBV29-1
clone_size: few
j_call: TRBJ2-3
d_call: NA

cdr3_nt: TGCAGTGCTACACCGGGACAAAAAATTTCCTATAATTCACCCCTCCACTTT
cdr3_aa: CSATPGQKISYNSPLHF
v_call: TRBV20-1
clone_size: NA
j_call: TRBJ1-6
d_call: NA

cdr3_nt: TGCGCCAGCAGGGGACTAGCGGGAGAAGAGACCCAGTACTTC
cdr3_aa: CASRGLAGEETQYF
v_call: TRBV4-1
clone_size: NA
j_call: TRBJ2-5
d_call: TRBD2

cdr3_nt: TGTGCCAGCAGTTTTTTGACGGTCTCTGGGGCCAACGTCCTGACTTTC
cdr3_aa: CASSFLTVSGANVLTF
v_call: TRBV27
clone_size: few
j_call: TRBJ2-6
d_call: NA

cdr3_nt: TGTGCCAGCAGCGCCCGACAGGGTGAAGCAGATACGCAGTATTTT
cdr3_aa: CASSARQGEADTQYF
v_call: TRBV6-2/TRBV6-3
clone_size: NA
j_call: TRBJ2-3
d_call: TRBD1

cdr3_nt: TGTGCCATCGGTGGACAGGGGGAAACCGGGGAGCTGTTTTTT
cdr3_aa: CAIGGQGETGELFF
v_call: TRBV10-3
clone_size: few
j_call: TRBJ2-2
d_call: TRBD1

cdr3_nt: TGTGCCAGCAGTACCCTGGGAAGTGGAGAGACCCAGTACTTC
cdr3_aa: CASSTLGSGETQYF
v_call: TRBV12-3/TRBV12-4
clone_size: few
j_call: TRBJ2-5
d_call: NA

cdr3_nt: TGTGCCAGCAGTTATCTAGCGGGGGCCCTAGGAGAGACCCAGTACTTC
cdr3_aa: CASSYLAGALGETQYF
v_call: TRBV6-5
clone_size: few
j_call: TRBJ2-5
d_call: TRBD2